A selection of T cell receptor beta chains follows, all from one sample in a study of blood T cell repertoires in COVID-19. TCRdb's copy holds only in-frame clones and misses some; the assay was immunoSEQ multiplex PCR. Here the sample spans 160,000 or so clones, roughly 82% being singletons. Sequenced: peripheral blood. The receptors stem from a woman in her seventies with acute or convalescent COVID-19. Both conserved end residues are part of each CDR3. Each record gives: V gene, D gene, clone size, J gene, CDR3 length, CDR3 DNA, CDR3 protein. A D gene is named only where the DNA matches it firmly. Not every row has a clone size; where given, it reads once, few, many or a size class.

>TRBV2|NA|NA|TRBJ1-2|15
TGTGCCAGCAGTGATCCCGGACAGCCAGAATATGGCTACACCTTC
CASSDPGQPEYGYTF
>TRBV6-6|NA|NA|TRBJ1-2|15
TGTGCCAGCAGCCCCAGGGGAGGGCCCTCTAGTGGCTACACCTTC
CASSPRGGPSSGYTF
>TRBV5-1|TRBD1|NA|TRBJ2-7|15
TGCGCCAGCAGCTTGCCCCGACAGGGACGGAACGAGCAGTACTTC
CASSLPRQGRNEQYF
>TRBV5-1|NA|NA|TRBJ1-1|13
TGCGCCGGCCGTCAGGGACTTGGTACTGAAGCTTTCTTT
CAGRQGLGTEAFF
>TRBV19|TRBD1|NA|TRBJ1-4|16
TGTGCCAGTAGTGTAACAGGGGGGAGAACTAATGAAAAACTGTTTTTT
CASSVTGGRTNEKLFF
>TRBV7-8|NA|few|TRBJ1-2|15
TGTGCCAGCAGCTTAGCGGCGGGATTCCTCTATGGCTACACCTTC
CASSLAAGFLYGYTF
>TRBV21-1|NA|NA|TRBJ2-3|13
TGTGCCAGCGCGGGACAGAGCACAGATACGCAGTATTTT
CASAGQSTDTQYF
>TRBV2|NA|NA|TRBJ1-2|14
TGTGCCAGCACAAAATCCACCGGTGGCTATGGCTACACCTTC
CASTKSTGGYGYTF
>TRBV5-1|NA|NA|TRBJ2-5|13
TGCGCCAGCAGCTTGGGGACAGAAGAGACCCAGTACTTC
CASSLGTEETQYF
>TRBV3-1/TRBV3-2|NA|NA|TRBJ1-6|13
TGTGCCAGCAGCCAAGAGCCCCGGACAACTACCCACTTT
CASSQEPRTTTHF
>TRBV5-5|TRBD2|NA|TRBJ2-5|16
TGTGCCAGCAGCTGGAGACTTAGCGGGGAGGGAGAGACCCAGTACTTC
CASSWRLSGEGETQYF
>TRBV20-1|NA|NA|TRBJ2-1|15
TGCAGTGCTAGTGAAGGGCGGGGACCCATCAGAGAGCAGTTCTTC
CSASEGRGPIREQFF
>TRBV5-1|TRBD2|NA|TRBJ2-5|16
TGCGCCAGCAGCTTGGCCCGGGGGGGCTATAAAGAGACCCAGTACTTC
CASSLARGGYKETQYF
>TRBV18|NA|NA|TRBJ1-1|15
TGTGCCAGCTCACCTAGACAGACCGCGAACACTGAAGCTTTCTTT
CASSPRQTANTEAFF